This T cell receptor (beta chain) was obtained from a study of T cell changes during pregnancy in multiple sclerosis. The CDR3 has 15 residues. CDR1 SGHRS and CDR2 YFSETQ come from the germline V gene. Trimming removed 4 bases at V and 4 bases at J, with 17 bases between. Sequencing used immunoSEQ multiplex PCR; TCRdb keeps in-frame clones, though not all of them. The profile shows some 37,000 clones, about nine tenths of them singletons. The receptor's source is a female donor in good health, enrolled as a control in a pregnancy study. Specimen: CD4+ T cells from peripheral blood mononuclear cells, collected after pregnancy. The chain couples TRBV5-1 to TRBJ1-1; maybe TRBD1 (6 bases). CDR3 in DNA: TGCGCCAGCAGCCCCGGCGGGGGCTTGGGCACTGAAGCTTTCTTT. Translating it yields CASSPGGGLGTEAFF.